This T cell receptor (beta chain) was sequenced for a study of technical replicates of blood from a handful of donors. Germline V gene lookup returns CDR1 MDHEN and CDR2 SYDVKM. V lost 4 bases and J lost 2, with 12 bases in between. The CDR3 is made up of 14 amino acids. Assay: immunoSEQ multiplex PCR; the TCRdb copy retains only in-frame clones and omits some. The sample includes roughly 61,000 clones, more than 95% of them seen just once. The TCR was taken from a human donor in good health. The specimen sequenced was T cells isolated from PBMCs. The chain has TRBV28 and TRBJ2-7; D possibly corresponds to TRBD1 (7 bases). CDR3 residues: CASSSRGAPYEQYF. In DNA form, the CDR3 reads TGTGCCAGCAGTTCCAGGGGGGCTCCCTACGAGCAGTACTTC. Full variable domain (remainder filled in from reference TRBV28 and TRBJ2-7): DVKVTQSSRYLVKRTGEKVFLECVQDMDHENMFWYRQDPGLGLRLIYFSYDVKMKEKGDIPEGYSVSREKKERFSLILESASTNQTSMYLCASSSRGAPYEQYFGPGTRLTVT.